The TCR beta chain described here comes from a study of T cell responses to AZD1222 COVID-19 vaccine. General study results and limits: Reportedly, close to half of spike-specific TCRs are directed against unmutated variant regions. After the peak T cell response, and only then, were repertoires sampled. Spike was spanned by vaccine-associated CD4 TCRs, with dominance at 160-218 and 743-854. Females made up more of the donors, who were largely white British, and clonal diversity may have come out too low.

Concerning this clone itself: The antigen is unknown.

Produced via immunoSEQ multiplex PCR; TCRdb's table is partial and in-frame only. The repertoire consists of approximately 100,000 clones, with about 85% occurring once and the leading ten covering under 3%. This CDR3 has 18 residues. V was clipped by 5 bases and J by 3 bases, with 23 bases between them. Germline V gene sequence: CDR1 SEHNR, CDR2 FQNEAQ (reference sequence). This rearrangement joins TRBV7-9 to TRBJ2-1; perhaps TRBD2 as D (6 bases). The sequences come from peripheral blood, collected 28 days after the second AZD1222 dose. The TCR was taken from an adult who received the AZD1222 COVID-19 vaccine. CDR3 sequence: CASSPPHSERARYNEQFF. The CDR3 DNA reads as TGTGCCAGCAGCCCACCCCACTCTGAGCGGGCTCGCTACAATGAGCAGTTCTTC.